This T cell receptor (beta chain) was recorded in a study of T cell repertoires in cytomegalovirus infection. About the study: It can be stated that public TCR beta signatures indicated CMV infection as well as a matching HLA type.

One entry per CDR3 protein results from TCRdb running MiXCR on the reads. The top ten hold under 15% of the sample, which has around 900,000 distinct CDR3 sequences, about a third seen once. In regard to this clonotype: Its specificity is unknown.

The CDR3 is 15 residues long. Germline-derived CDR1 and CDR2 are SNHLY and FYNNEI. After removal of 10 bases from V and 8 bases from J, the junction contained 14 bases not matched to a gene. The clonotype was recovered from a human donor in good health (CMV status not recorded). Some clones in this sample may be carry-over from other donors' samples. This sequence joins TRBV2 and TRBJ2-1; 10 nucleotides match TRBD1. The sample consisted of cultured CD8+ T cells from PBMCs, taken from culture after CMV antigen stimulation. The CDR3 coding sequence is TGTGCCAACAGCTTCCGGGACAGGGGAAACGATGAGCAGTTCTTC. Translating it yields CANSFRDRGNDEQFF. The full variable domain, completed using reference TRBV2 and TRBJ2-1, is EPEVTQTPSHQVTQMGQEVILRCVPISNHLYFYWYRQILGQKVEFLVSFYNNEISEKSEIFDDQFSVERPDGSNFTLKIRSTKLEDSAMYFCANSFRDRGNDEQFFGPGTRLTVL.